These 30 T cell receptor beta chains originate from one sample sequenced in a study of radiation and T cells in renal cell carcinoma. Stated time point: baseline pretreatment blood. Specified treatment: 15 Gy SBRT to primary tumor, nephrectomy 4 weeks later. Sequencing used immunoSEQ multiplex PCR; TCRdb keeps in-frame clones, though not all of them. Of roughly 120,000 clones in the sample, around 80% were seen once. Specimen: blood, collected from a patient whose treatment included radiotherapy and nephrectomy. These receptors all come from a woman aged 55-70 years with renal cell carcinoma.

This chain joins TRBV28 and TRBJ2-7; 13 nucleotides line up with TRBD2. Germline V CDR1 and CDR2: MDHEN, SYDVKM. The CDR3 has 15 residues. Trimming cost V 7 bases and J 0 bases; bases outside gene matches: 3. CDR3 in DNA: TGTGCCAGCACCCGGACTAGCGGGAGCTCCTACGAGCAGTACTTC. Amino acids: CASTRTSGSSYEQYF.

CDR3 DNA: TGCGCCAGCAGCCCCGGGACTAGCGGCAATGAGCAGTTCTTC. Its translation is CASSPGTSGNEQFF. The chain carries TRBV4-3 and TRBJ2-1; 11 nucleotides align to TRBD2. The CDR3 covers 14 residues. The V gene end was trimmed by 4 bases and the J gene end by 6 bases; junction bases not matched to a gene: 2. The germline gives CDR1 LGHNA, CDR2 YSLEER.

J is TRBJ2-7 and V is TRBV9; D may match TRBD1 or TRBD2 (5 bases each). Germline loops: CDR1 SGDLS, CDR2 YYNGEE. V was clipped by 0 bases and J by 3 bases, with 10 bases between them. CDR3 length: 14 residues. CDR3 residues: CASSVAEGSYEQYF. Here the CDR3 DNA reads TGTGCCAGCAGCGTAGCCGAGGGGAGCTACGAGCAGTACTTC. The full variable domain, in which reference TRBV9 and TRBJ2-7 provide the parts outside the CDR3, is DSGVTQTPKHLITATGQRVTLRCSPRSGDLSVYWYQQSLDQGLQFLIQYYNGEERAKGNILERFSAQQFPDLHSELNLSSLELGDSALYFCASSVAEGSYEQYFGPGTRLTVT.

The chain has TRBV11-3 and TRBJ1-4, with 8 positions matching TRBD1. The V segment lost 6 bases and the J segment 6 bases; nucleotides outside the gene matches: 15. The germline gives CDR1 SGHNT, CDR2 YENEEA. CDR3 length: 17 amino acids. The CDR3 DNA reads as TGTGCCAGCAGTGCCGGGACAGGCGAACGATCAGATGAAAAACTGTTTTTT. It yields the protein CASSAGTGERSDEKLFF.

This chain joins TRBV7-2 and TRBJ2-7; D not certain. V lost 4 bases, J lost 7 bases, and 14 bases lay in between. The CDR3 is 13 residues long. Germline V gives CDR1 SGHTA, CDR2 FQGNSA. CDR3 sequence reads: CASSSDRSGEQYF. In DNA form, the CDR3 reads TGTGCCAGCAGCTCTGACCGTTCTGGGGAGCAGTACTTC.

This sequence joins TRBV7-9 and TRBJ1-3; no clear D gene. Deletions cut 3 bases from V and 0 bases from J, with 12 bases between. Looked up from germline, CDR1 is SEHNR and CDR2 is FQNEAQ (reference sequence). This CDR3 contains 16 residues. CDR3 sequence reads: CASSFANHASGNTIYF. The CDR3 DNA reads TGTGCCAGCAGCTTTGCAAACCACGCCTCTGGAAACACCATATATTTT. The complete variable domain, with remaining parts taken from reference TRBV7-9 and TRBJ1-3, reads DTGVSQNPRHKITKRGQNVTFRCDPISEHNRLYWYRQTLGQGPEFLTYFQNEAQLEKSRLLSDRFSAERPKGSFSTLEIQRTEQGDSAMYLCASSFANHASGNTIYFGEGSWLTVV.

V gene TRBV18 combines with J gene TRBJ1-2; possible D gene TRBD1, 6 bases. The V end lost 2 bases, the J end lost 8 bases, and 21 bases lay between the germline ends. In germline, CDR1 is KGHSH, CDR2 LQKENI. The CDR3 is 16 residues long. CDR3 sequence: CASSPLQAGRGGGYTF. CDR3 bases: TGTGCCAGCTCACCATTACAGGCGGGCAGGGGAGGCGGCTACACCTTC.

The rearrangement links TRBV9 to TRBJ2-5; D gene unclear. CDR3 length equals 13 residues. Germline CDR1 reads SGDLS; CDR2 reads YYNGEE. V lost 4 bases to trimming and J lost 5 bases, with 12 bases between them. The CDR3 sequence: CASSPPGLETQYF. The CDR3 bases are TGTGCCAGCAGCCCGCCTGGTTTGGAGACCCAGTACTTC.

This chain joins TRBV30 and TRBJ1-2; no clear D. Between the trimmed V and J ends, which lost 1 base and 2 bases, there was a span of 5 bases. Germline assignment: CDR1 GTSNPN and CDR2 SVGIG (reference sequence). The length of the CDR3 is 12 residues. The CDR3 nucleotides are TGTGCCTGGAGTGGGGGAAACTATGGCTACACCTTC. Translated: CAWSGGNYGYTF. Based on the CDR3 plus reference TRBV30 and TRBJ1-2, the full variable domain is SQTIHQWPATLVQPVGSPLSLECTVEGTSNPNLYWYRQAAGRGLQLLFYSVGIGQISSEVPQNLSASRPQDRQFILSSKKLLLSDSGFYLCAWSGGNYGYTFGSGTRLTVV.

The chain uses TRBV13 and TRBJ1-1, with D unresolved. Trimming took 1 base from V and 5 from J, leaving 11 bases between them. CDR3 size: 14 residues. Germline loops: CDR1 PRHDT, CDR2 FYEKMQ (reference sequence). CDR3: CASSLEPMTTEAFF. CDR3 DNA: TGTGCCAGCAGCTTAGAGCCTATGACTACTGAAGCTTTCTTT.

For the CDR3, the DNA is TGCGCCAGCAGTGAGTCGAGGCAGGGGGTCAATCAGCCCCAGCATTTT. The encoded protein is CASSESRQGVNQPQHF. This sequence joins TRBV10-1 and TRBJ1-5; TRBD1 matches 7 bases. The CDR3 contains 16 residues. V dropped 0 bases and J dropped 3; count of bases not matched to a gene: 5. CDR1 and CDR2 (germline): WNHNN, SYGVQD (reference sequence).

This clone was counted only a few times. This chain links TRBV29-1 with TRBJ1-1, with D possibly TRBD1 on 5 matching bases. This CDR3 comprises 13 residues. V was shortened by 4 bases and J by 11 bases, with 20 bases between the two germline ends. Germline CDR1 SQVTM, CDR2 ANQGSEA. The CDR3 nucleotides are TGCAGCGTTGCAAGCGGGGCAGGTTCAAACGCTTTCTTT. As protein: CSVASGAGSNAFF.

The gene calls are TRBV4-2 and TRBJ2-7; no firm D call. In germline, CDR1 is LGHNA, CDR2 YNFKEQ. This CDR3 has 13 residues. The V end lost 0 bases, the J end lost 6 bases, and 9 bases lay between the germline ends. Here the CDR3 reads CASSQDGLIEQYF. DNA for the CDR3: TGTGCCAGCAGCCAAGATGGCCTTATCGAGCAGTACTTC.

Written as DNA, the CDR3 is TGTGCCAGCAACCAGGGGGTTTCGGCAGATACGCAGTATTTT. Protein sequence: CASNQGVSADTQYF. This sequence joins TRBV7-6 and TRBJ2-3; 7 nucleotides match TRBD1. The CDR3 is made up of 14 amino acids. Trimming took 7 bases from V and 4 from J; bases not matched to a gene: 8. Germline lookup yields CDR1 SGHVS and CDR2 FNYEAQ.

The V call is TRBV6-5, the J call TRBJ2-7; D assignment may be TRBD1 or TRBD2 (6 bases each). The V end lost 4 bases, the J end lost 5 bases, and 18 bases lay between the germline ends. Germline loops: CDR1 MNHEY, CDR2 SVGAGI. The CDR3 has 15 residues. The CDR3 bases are TGTGCCAGCAGTTGGAGTGCCGGGGGCCACAACGAGCAGTACTTC. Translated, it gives CASSWSAGGHNEQYF.

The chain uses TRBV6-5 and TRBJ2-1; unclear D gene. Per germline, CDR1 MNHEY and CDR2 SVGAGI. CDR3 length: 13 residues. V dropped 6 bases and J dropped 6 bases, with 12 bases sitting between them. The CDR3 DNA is TGTGCCAGCAGGACAACAGCGACCAATGAGCAGTTCTTC. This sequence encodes CASRTTATNEQFF.

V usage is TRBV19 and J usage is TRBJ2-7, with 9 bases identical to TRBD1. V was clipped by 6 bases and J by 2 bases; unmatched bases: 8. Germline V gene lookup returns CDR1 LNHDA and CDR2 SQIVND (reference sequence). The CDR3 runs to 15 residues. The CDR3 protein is CASSIQGQGPYEQYF. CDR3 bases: TGTGCCAGTAGCATACAGGGACAGGGTCCCTACGAGCAGTACTTC.

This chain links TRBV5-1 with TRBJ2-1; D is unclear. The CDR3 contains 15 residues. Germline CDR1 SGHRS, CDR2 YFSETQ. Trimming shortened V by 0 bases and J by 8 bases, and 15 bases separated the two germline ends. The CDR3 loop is CASSLGAQRWDEQFF. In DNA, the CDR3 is TGCGCCAGCAGCTTGGGAGCGCAACGTTGGGATGAGCAGTTCTTC. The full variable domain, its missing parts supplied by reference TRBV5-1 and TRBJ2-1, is KAGVTQTPRYLIKTRGQQVTLSCSPISGHRSVSWYQQTPGQGLQFLFEYFSETQRNKGNFPGRFSGRQFSNSRSEMNVSTLELGDSALYLCASSLGAQRWDEQFFGPGTRLTVL.

CDR3 in DNA: TGCGCCAGCAGCCAAGCTGAGTGGGAGGGCCGTACAGATACGCAGTATTTT. Protein: CASSQAEWEGRTDTQYF. The J gene is TRBJ2-3, the V gene TRBV4-3, with 7 positions matching TRBD2. The CDR3 has 17 amino acids. After removal of 1 base from V and 3 bases from J, the junction contained 10 bases not matched to a gene. Germline lookup yields CDR1 LGHNA and CDR2 YSLEER.

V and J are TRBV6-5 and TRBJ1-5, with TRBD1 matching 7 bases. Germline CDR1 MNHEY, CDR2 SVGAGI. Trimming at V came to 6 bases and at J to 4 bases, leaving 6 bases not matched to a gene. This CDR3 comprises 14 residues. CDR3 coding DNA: TGTGCCAGCAGCTCCGACAGGGATAATCAGCCCCAGCATTTT. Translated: CASSSDRDNQPQHF.

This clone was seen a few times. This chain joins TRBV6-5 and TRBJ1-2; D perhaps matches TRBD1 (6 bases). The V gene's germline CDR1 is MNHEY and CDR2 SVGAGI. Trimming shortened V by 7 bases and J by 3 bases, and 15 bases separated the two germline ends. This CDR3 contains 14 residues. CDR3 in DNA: TGTGCCAGCACCCGGGTTCAGGGGCACTATGGCTACACCTTC. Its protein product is CASTRVQGHYGYTF.

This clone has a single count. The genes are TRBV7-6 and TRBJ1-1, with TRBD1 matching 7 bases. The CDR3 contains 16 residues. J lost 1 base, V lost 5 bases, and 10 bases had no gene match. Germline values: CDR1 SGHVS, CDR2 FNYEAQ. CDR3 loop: CASSPLGQARNTEAFF. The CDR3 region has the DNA TGTGCCAGCAGCCCGCTAGGACAGGCTAGGAACACTGAAGCTTTCTTT. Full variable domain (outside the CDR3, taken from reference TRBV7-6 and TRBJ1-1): GAGVSQSPRYKVTKRGQDVALRCDPISGHVSLYWYRQALGQGPEFLTYFNYEAQQDKSGLPNDRFSAERPEGSISTLTIQRTEQRDSAMYRCASSPLGQARNTEAFFGQGTRLTVV.

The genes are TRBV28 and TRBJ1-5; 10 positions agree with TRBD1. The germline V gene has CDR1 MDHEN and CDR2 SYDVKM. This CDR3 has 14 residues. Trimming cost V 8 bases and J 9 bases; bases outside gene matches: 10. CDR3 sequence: CASRRQGAFWPQHF. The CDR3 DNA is TGTGCCAGCCGACGACAGGGGGCCTTCTGGCCCCAGCATTTT.

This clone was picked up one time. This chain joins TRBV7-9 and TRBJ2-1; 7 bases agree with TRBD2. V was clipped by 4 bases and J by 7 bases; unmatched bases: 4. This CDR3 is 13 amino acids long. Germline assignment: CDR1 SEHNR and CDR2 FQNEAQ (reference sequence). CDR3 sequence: CASSSAGGNEQFF. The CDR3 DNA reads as TGTGCCAGCAGCTCCGCCGGGGGGAATGAGCAGTTCTTC.

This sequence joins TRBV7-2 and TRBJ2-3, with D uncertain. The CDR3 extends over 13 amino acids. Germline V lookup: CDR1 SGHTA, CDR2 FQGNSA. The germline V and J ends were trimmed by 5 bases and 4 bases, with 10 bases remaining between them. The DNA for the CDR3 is TGTGCCAGCAGCCCGCGGATCGCAGATACGCAGTATTTT. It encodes CASSPRIADTQYF.

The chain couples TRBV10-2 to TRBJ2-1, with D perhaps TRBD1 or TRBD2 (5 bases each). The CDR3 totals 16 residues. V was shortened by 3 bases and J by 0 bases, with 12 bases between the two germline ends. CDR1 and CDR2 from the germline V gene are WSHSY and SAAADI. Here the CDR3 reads CASSDWSGSSYNEQFF. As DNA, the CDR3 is TGCGCCAGCAGTGATTGGTCAGGGAGCTCCTACAATGAGCAGTTCTTC.

This chain's CDR3 is CSAAGGSWSGEQYF. CDR3 nucleotides: TGCAGCGCCGCGGGCGGGAGTTGGAGTGGCGAGCAGTACTTC. The chain uses TRBV29-1 and TRBJ2-7; 7 bases fit TRBD2. With 7 bases clipped from V and 6 bases from J, the junction kept 15 bases outside the gene matches. This CDR3 region has 14 residues. CDR1 SQVTM and CDR2 ANQGSEA come from the germline V gene.

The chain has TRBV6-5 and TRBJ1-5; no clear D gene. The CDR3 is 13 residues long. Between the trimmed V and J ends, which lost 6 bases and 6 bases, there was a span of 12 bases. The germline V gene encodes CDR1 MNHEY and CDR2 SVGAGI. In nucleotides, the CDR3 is TGTGCCAGCAGATTAAACAGACGTCAGCCCCAGCATTTT. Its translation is CASRLNRRQPQHF.

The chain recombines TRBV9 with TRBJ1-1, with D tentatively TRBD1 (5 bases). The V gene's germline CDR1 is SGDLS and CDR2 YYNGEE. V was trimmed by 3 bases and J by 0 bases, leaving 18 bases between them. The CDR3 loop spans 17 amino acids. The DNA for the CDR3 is TGTGCCAGCAGCGCAGACCCCTCCGGGGGGATGAACACTGAAGCTTTCTTT. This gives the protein CASSADPSGGMNTEAFF.

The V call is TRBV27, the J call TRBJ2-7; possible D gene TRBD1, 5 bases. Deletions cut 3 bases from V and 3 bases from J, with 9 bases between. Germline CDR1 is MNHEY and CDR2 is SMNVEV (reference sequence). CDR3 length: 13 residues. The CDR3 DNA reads TGTGCCAGCAGTTTCCAGGGTGGCTACGAGCAGTACTTC. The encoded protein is CASSFQGGYEQYF.